The 8 T cell receptor beta chains listed next were all sequenced from one sample in a study of T cells after yellow fever vaccination. TCRdb passed the 5' RACE reads through MiXCR, listing each CDR3 protein once. Among 350,000 to 450,000 distinct CDR3 sequences listed, about 6% were seen once. The starting material was PBMCs, obtained 5 days after the yellow fever booster vaccination. These TCRs come from a man aged 30 to 45 who received the YFV17D yellow fever vaccine.

Ten or more counts support this clonotype. This rearrangement joins TRBV20-1 to TRBJ2-1; D unclear. Germline-derived CDR1 and CDR2 are DFQATT and SNEGSKA (reference sequence). V was clipped by 4 bases and J by 0 bases, with 10 bases between them. The CDR3 runs to 14 residues. CDR3 region: CSATELSSYNEQFF. The CDR3 DNA follows: TGCAGTGCTACAGAGTTGAGCTCCTACAATGAGCAGTTCTTC.

This clonotype has a handful of counts. The V gene is TRBV9, the J gene TRBJ1-1; D is possibly TRBD1 (5 bases). The CDR3 contains 15 residues. In germline, CDR1 is SGDLS, CDR2 YYNGEE. Trimming stripped 3 bases from V and 2 bases from J, with 14 bases between. The CDR3 DNA reads as TGTGCCAGCAGCGGAGGACGGGGGATTAACACTGAAGCTTTCTTT. Translated: CASSGGRGINTEAFF.

This clonotype was recorded at least ten times. This chain joins TRBV3-1 and TRBJ2-3; unclear D gene. The DNA end lines up better with TRBJ2-5; the J call may be wrong. The CDR3 length is 11 residues. The germline V gene has CDR1 LGHDT and CDR2 YNNKEL (reference sequence). In DNA, the CDR3 is TGTGCCAGCAGCCAAGAGGACACCCAGTACTTC. This translates into CASSQEDTQYF.

J is TRBJ2-1 and V is TRBV10-2; unclear D gene. This CDR3 is 16 amino acids long. Germline V lookup: CDR1 WSHSY, CDR2 SAAADI. V was cut by 3 bases and J by 3 bases, with 15 bases left in between. The CDR3 loop is CASSDSLVTFYNEQFF. CDR3 DNA sequence: TGCGCCAGCAGTGATTCCCTTGTAACCTTCTACAATGAGCAGTTCTTC.

This clonotype turned up a few times. The chain uses TRBV20-1 and TRBJ2-7; D might be TRBD2 (6 bases). The ends were cut back, 8 bases at V and 3 bases at J, with 11 bases in the middle. The CDR3 consists of 11 residues. Looked up from germline, CDR1 is DFQATT and CDR2 is SNEGSKA (reference sequence). CDR3 amino acids: CSYLGSYEQYF. In DNA, the CDR3 is TGCAGTTATCTCGGGAGCTACGAGCAGTACTTC.

This chain uses TRBV20-1 with TRBJ2-7; 10 bases are shared with TRBD2. Germline CDR1 is DFQATT and CDR2 is SNEGSKA (reference sequence). J was trimmed by 4 bases and V by 5 bases; bases with no gene match: 8. This CDR3 comprises 14 residues. CDR3 loop: CSALRLAGGYEQYF. The CDR3 nucleotides are TGCAGTGCTTTAAGACTAGCGGGCGGATACGAGCAGTACTTC.

This clonotype was counted a few times. This rearrangement joins TRBV7-9 to TRBJ2-3; 9 bases align to TRBD2. CDR3 length: 15 amino acids. Germline V gene data show CDR1 as SEHNR and CDR2 as FQNEAQ (reference sequence). Trimming took 5 bases from V and 4 from J; bases not matched to a gene: 7. The CDR3 loop is CASSVGLAESDTQYF. For the CDR3, the DNA is TGTGCCAGCAGCGTGGGACTAGCAGAATCAGATACGCAGTATTTT.

The J gene is TRBJ2-4, the V gene TRBV29-1; 10 nucleotides match TRBD1. Germline V gene data show CDR1 as SQVTM and CDR2 as ANQGSEA. The CDR3 contains 15 residues. V lost 6 bases to trimming and J lost 3 bases; unmatched junction nucleotides: 8. The CDR3 protein is CSVSPRTGGKNIQYF. The CDR3 DNA follows: TGCAGCGTCTCCCCGCGGACAGGGGGCAAAAACATTCAGTACTTC.